This TCR beta chain was recorded in a study of OX40 agonist ivuxolimab in advanced cancers. Germline V gene lookup returns CDR1 SGHRS and CDR2 YFSETQ. The CDR3 has 17 residues. The ends were cut back, 0 bases at V and 1 base at J, with 13 bases in the middle. The assay was immunoSEQ multiplex PCR, and TCRdb's table has in-frame clones only and misses some. The table has tens of thousands of clones, around 83% seen once. The genes are TRBV5-1 and TRBJ2-2; D might be TRBD2 (6 bases). This clonotype was obtained from an adult with an advanced solid tumor such as melanoma, head and neck, liver or kidney cancer. The input for sequencing was CD4+ or CD8+ T cells sorted from blood, taken in a trial of the OX40 agonist ivuxolimab. The CDR3 DNA follows: TGCGCCAGCAGCTTGGCCCTCGGAGGGAGGAACACCGGGGAGCTGTTTTTT. It yields the protein CASSLALGGRNTGELFF. Together with reference TRBV5-1 and TRBJ2-2, the CDR3 gives the full variable domain: KAGVTQTPRYLIKTRGQQVTLSCSPISGHRSVSWYQQTPGQGLQFLFEYFSETQRNKGNFPGRFSGRQFSNSRSEMNVSTLELGDSALYLCASSLALGGRNTGELFFGEGSRLTVL.